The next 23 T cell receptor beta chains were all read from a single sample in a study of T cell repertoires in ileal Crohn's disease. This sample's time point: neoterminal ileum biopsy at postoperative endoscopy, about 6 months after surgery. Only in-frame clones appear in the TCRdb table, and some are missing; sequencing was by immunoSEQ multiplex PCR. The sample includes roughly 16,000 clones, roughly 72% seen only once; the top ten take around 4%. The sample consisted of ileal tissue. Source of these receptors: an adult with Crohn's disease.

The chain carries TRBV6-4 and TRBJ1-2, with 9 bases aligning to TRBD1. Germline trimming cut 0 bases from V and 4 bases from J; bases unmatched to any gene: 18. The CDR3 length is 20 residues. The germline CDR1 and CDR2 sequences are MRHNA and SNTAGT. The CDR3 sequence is CASSDSGPGQGNVTLYGYTF. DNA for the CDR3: TGTGCCAGCAGTGACTCAGGGCCGGGACAGGGCAATGTAACTCTCTATGGCTACACCTTC.

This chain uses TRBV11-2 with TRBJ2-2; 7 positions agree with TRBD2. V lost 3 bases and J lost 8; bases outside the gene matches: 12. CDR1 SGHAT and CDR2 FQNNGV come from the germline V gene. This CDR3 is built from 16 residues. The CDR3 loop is CASSFFGGRALGELFF. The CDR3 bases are TGTGCCAGCAGCTTTTTTGGAGGGAGGGCCCTTGGGGAGCTGTTTTTT.

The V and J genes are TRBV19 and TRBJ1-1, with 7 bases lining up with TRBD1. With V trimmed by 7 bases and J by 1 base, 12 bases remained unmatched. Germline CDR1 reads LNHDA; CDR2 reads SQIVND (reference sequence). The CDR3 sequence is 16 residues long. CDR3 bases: TGTGCCAGTACTACGACAGGGAGGTATGGGAACACTGAAGCTTTCTTT. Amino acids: CASTTTGRYGNTEAFF.

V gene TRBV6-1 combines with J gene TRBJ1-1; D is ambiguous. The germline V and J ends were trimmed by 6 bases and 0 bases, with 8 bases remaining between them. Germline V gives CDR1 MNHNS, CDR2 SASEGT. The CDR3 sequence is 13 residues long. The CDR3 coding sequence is TGTGCCAGCAGGAGGCTAATGAACACTGAAGCTTTCTTT. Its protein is CASRRLMNTEAFF.

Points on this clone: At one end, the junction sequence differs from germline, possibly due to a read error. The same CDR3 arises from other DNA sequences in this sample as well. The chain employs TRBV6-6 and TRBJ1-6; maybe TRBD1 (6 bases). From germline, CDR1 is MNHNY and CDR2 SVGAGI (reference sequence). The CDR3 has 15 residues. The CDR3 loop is CASSPLQGNNSPLHF. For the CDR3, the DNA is TGTGCCAGCAGTCCCCTCCAGGGGAACAATTCCCCCCTCCACTTT.

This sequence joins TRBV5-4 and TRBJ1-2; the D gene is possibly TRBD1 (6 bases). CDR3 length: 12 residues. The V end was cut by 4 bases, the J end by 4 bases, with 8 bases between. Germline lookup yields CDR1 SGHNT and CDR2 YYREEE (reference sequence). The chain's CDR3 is CASSMDSYGYTF. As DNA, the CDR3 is TGTGCCAGCAGCATGGACAGCTATGGCTACACCTTC.

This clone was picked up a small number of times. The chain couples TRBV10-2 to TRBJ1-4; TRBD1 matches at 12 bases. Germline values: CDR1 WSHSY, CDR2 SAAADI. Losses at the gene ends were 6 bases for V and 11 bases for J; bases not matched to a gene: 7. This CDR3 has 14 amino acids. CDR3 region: CASRDGTGGAKLFF. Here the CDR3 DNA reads TGCGCCAGCAGGGACGGGACAGGGGGCGCGAAACTGTTTTTT.

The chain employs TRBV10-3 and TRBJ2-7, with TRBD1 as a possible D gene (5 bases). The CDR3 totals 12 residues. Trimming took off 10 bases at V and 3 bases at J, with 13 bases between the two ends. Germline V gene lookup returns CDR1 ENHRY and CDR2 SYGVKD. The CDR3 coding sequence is TGTGCCACCAAAGGGGCAAACTACGAGCAGTACTTC. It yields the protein CATKGANYEQYF.

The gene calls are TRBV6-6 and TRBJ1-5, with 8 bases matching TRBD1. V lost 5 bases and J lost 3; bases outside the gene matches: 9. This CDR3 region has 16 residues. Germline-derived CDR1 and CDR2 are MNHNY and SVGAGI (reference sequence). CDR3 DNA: TGTGCCAGCAGTCACGGACAGGGCATAAACAATCAGCCCCAGCATTTT. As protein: CASSHGQGINNQPQHF.

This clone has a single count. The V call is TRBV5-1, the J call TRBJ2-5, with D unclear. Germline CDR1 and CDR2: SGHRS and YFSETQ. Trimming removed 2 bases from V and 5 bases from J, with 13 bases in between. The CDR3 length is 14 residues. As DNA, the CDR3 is TGCGCCAGCAGCTTACAAAATGTCCGCGAGACCCAGTACTTC. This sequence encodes CASSLQNVRETQYF.

CDR3 protein: CASSKDREHGYTF. The CDR3 DNA follows: TGTGCCAGTAGTAAAGACAGGGAACATGGCTACACCTTC. The V call is TRBV19, the J call TRBJ1-2; 7 bases line up with TRBD1. Germline CDR1 LNHDA, CDR2 SQIVND (reference sequence). Unmatched junction bases numbered 5, after V lost 4 bases and J lost 6 bases. The CDR3 is made up of 13 amino acids.

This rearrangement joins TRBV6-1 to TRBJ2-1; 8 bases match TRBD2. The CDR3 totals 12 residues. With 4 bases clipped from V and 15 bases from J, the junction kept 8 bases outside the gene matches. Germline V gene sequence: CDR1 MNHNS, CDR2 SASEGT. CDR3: CASSGVGGRLFF. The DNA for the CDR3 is TGTGCCAGCAGTGGGGTGGGCGGGAGGCTGTTCTTC.

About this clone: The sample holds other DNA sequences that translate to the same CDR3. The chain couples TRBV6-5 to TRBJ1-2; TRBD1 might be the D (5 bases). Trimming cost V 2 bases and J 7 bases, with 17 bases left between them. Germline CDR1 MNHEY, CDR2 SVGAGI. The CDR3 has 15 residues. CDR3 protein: CASSYESDSVIGYTF. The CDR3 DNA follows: TGTGCCAGCAGTTACGAATCTGACAGTGTCATTGGCTACACCTTC.

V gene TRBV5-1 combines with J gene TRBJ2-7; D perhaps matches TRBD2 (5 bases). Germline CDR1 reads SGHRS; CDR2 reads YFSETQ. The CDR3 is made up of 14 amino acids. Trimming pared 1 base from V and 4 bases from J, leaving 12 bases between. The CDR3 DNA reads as TGCGCCAGCAGCTTGTATCCGGGAATGTACGAGCAGTACTTC. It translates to CASSLYPGMYEQYF.

CDR3 in amino acids: CASSGQVLSGANVLTF. The CDR3 region has the DNA TGTGCCAGCAGTGGGCAGGTCCTCTCTGGGGCCAACGTCCTGACTTTC. The V and J genes are TRBV2 and TRBJ2-6; the D is unclear. V lost 4 bases, J lost 0 bases, and 10 bases lay in between. CDR3 size: 16 residues. Germline CDR1 and CDR2: SNHLY and FYNNEI.

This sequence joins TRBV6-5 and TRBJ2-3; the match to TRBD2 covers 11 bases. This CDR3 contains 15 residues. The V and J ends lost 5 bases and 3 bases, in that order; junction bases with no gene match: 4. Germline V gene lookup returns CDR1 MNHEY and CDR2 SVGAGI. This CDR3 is CASSTSGSSTDTQYF. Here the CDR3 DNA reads TGTGCCAGCAGTACTAGCGGGAGCTCAACAGATACGCAGTATTTT.

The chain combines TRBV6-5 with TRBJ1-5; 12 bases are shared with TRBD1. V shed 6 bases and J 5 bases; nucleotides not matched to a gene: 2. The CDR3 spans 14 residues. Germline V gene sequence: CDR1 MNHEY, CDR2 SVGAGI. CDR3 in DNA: TGTGCCAGCAGCGGGGACAGGGGGCATCAGCCCCAGCATTTT. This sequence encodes CASSGDRGHQPQHF.

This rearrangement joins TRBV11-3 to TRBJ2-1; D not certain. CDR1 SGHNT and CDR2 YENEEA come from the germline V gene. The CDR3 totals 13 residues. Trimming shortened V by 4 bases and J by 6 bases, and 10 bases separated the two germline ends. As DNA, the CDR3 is TGTGCCAGCAGCTCCGGCGACACCAATGAGCAGTTCTTC. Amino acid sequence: CASSSGDTNEQFF. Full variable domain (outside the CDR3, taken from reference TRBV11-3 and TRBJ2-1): EAGVVQSPRYKIIEKKQPVAFWCNPISGHNTLYWYLQNLGQGPELLIRYENEEAVDDSQLPKDRFSAERLKGVDSTLKIQPAELGDSAVYLCASSSGDTNEQFFGPGTRLTVL.

The CDR3 reads CASSQGLASAVRDEQFF. The CDR3 bases are TGCGCCAGCAGCCAAGGACTTGCGTCCGCGGTTCGGGATGAGCAGTTCTTC. V gene TRBV4-3 combines with J gene TRBJ2-1; D not resolved. The germline V and J ends were trimmed by 1 base and 8 bases, with 21 bases remaining between them. The germline CDR1 and CDR2 sequences are LGHNA and YSLEER. This CDR3 is 17 amino acids long.

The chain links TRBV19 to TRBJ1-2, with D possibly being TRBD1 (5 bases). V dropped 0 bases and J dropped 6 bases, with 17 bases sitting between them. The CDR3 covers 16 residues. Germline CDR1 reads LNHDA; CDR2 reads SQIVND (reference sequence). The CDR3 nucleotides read TGTGCCAGTAGTATAGATTCCGGGACTTATGGCCATGGCTACACCTTC. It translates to CASSIDSGTYGHGYTF.

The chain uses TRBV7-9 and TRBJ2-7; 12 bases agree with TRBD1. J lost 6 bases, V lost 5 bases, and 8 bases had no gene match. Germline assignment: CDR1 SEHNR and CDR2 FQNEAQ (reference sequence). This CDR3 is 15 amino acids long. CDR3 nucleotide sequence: TGTGCCAGCAGCCACCCGGGACAGGGGGCCGGCGAGCAGTACTTC. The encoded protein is CASSHPGQGAGEQYF.

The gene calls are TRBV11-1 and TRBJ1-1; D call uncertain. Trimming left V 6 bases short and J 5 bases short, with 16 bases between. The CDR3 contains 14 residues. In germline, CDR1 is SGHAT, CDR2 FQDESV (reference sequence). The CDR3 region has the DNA TGTGCCAGCAGTCCTAGCCCCAAAGGGACTGAAGCTTTCTTT. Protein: CASSPSPKGTEAFF. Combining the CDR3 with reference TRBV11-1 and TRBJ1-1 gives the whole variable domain EAEVAQSPRYKITEKSQAVAFWCDPISGHATLYWYRQILGQGPELLVQFQDESVVDDSQLPKDRFSAERLKGVDSTLKIQPAELGDSAMYLCASSPSPKGTEAFFGQGTRLTVV.

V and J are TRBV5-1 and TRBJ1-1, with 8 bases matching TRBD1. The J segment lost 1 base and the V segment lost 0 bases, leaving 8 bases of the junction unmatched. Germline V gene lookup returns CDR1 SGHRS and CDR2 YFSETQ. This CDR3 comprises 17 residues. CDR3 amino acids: CASSLVFGQGANTEAFF. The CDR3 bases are TGCGCCAGCAGCTTGGTCTTTGGACAGGGCGCGAACACTGAAGCTTTCTTT.